This TCR beta chain was captured by sequencing in a study of T cell responses to AZD1222 COVID-19 vaccine. Study-wide points: Baseline serostatus was positive in only a handful of AZD1222 recipients. Repertoire sampling was restricted to post-peak T cell response timepoints. With dominance at 160-218 and 743-854, vaccine-associated CD4 TCRs spanned spike.

Concerning this clone: Its target is unknown.

The assay was immunoSEQ multiplex PCR, and TCRdb's table has in-frame clones only and misses some. The repertoire holds about 130,000 clones, with over 75% as singletons. J gave up 5 bases and V 2 bases, and 10 bases lay outside the gene matches. Germline CDR1 reads SGHRS; CDR2 reads YFSETQ. The CDR3 spans 15 residues. The source material was peripheral blood, sampled on day 0 of AZD1222 vaccination. The genes are TRBV5-1 and TRBJ2-7; 7 bases are shared with TRBD1. This sequence originates from an adult in good health. CDR3: CASSFFDRDFNEQYF. The CDR3 nucleotides read TGCGCCAGCAGCTTCTTCGACAGGGATTTCAACGAGCAGTACTTC.